This TCR beta chain is drawn from a study of circulating and synovial CD4+ cells in juvenile arthritis (dated by TCRdb to the mid-2010s). At the level of the whole study: TCRbeta CDR3 repertoires of circulating HLA-DR+ CD4 T cells, bulk blood CD4 T cells and synovial CD4 T cells were compared within each patient. The goal of repertoire sequencing was to confirm that a circulating synovial-like CD4 T cell subset was enriched in synovial clonotypes.

Trimming takes 2 bases off V and 2 bases off J; junction bases not matched to a gene: 3. According to the germline V gene (reference sequence), CDR1 reads MNHEY and CDR2 reads SMNVEV. From cysteine to phenylalanine, the CDR3 is 15 amino acids long. CDR3 DNA is the only sequence kept; it has 45 bases, read in frame from the first base. Regarding this clone: Its antigen target is currently unknown. Qualities for individual bases were not recorded, and no much larger clone is one base off.

What the work shows at the level of the full study, not this receptor alone: Circulating pathogenic-like lymphocytes clustered together with synovial T cells and shared a substantially larger fraction of CDR3 sequences with synovium than bulk blood did. Traditional Vbeta family usage analysis did not detect the difference between circulating pathogenic-like lymphocytes and bulk blood T cells. Because overlap with synovium rose as sequencing depth increased, the measured fractions of shared clonotypes likely underestimated the overlap of the full repertoire. Compared with bulk blood CD4 repertoires, both the synovial and the circulating pathogenic-like lymphocyte repertoires were less diverse, and some CPL samples were as oligoclonal as synovium. Because T cell genome counts differed by at least an order of magnitude between CPL and bulk blood CD4 samples, sample-size effects were addressed.

The sequenced samples came from patients who had active juvenile idiopathic arthritis. Right after thawing, the cells went straight into sorting, and Live/Dead Fixable Near-IR Stain was used to exclude dead cells. Libraries came from the immunoSEQ multiplex PCR assay. An external provider performed TCRbeta CDR3 sequencing as a commercial service. Under the source paper's analysis protocol: The analyses relied on productive nucleotide sequences along with amino acid sequences obtained through in silico translation. Diversity was quantified by Renyi entropy over a range of alpha values, with sample size equalised by taking the median of 200 repeated subsamples. For clustering, the distance between each pair of repertoires was computed as one minus the Chao-modified Jaccard index, which corrected for under-sampling. Frequency-weighted overlap with synovial clonotypes was calculated over 200 sample sizes with 200 draws without replacement at each size, and the overlap was reported at the size of the smaller sample. TCRdb limited this immuneACCESS table to in-frame rearrangements with V and J called. A share of clones is missing; checked studies link under half to unresolved V genes, and the rest is unexplained. D and trimming were read from the DNA, whereas the V and J calls and clone size are those reported in that table. This sample lists over 3,000 clones; roughly 84% were detected once. Approximately 4.6% of the sample belongs to the ten largest clones.

The specimen was CD4+ T cells from synovial fluid. This chain is built from TRBV27 and TRBJ2-5, and TRBD2 aligns with 9 junction nucleotides. The origin of this receptor is a human donor with juvenile idiopathic arthritis. The nucleotides are TGTGCCAGCAGTTTAAGGGGACTAGCACAAGAGACCCAGTACTTC. This yields the protein CASSLRGLAQETQYF.